This entry lists 3 T cell receptor beta chains sequenced from one sample in a study of blood T cell repertoires in COVID-19. The protocol was immunoSEQ multiplex PCR, while the TCRdb copy is restricted to in-frame clones and leaves out a portion. The sample lists about 120,000 clones; more than 75% were seen once. The sample comprised peripheral blood. These receptor sequences come from a woman aged 50 to 60 with acute or convalescent COVID-19.

CDR3 sequence: CAISGTGTDSYEQYF. As DNA, the CDR3 is TGTGCCATCAGTGGAACCGGGACAGACTCCTACGAGCAGTACTTC. The genes are TRBV10-3 and TRBJ2-7; 7 bases are a match to TRBD1. The CDR3 covers 15 residues. The V segment lost 4 bases and the J segment 0 bases; nucleotides outside the gene matches: 6. Germline loops: CDR1 ENHRY, CDR2 SYGVKD.

This clone occurred once. The chain employs TRBV5-4 and TRBJ1-6, with a tentative D call TRBD1 (5 bases). The CDR3 totals 14 residues. From germline, CDR1 is SGHNT and CDR2 YYREEE (reference sequence). Trimming pared 2 bases from V and 7 bases from J, leaving 10 bases between. The DNA for the CDR3 is TGTGCCAGCAGCTTAGGGGTCGTAAATTCACCCCTCCACTTT. It specifies CASSLGVVNSPLHF.

The V and J genes are TRBV29-1 and TRBJ1-2, with no clear D. CDR1 is SQVTM, CDR2 ANQGSEA, per germline. V gave up 6 bases and J gave up 12 bases, with 20 bases separating them. The CDR3 is 12 amino acids. CDR3 loop: CSVRGVKSGDTF. CDR3 coding DNA: TGCAGCGTCCGTGGGGTTAAGAGCGGCGACACCTTC.